The 9 T cell receptor beta chains presented below share a single source sample, sequenced in a study of shared clonotypes between healthy human individuals. Here immunoSEQ multiplex PCR was the method, and the copy in TCRdb shows in-frame clones only, minus some. This sample has about 980,000 clones; 76% occur once, and the top ten carry approximately 1.5%. The sample comprised memory CD4+ T cells sorted from blood. Documented subset: CD45RA-negative fraction. These receptors were obtained from a man in his late teens or twenties in good health.

This clone has just a few counts. The chain links TRBV21-1 to TRBJ2-7; the table's D call, TRBD2, has no DNA check behind it. TRBV21-1 is labeled a pseudogene. The CDR3 consists of 15 residues. The CDR3 sequence is CASSKDGTDSYEQYF. CDR3 nucleotides: TGTGCCAGCAGCAAAGACGGGACTGATTCCTACGAGCAGTACTTC.

V and J are TRBV7-9 and TRBJ2-1, with TRBD1 matching over 7 bases. Germline V CDR1 and CDR2: SEHNR, FQNEAQ (reference sequence). There are 14 residues in the CDR3. V gave up 3 bases and J gave up 9 bases; unmatched junction bases: 8. For the CDR3, the DNA is TGTGCCAGCAGCTTGAGGGACAGTATAAGTGAGCAGTTCTTC. It encodes CASSLRDSISEQFF.

The gene calls are TRBV6-1 and TRBJ2-1, with D maybe TRBD2 (5 bases). Germline lookup yields CDR1 MNHNS and CDR2 SASEGT. The CDR3 spans 14 residues. The V end was cut by 2 bases, the J end by 9 bases, with 14 bases between. CDR3 region: CASSELYGGFEQFF. The CDR3 coding sequence is TGTGCCAGCAGTGAACTCTACGGAGGATTTGAGCAGTTCTTC.

The chain combines TRBV5-1 with TRBJ1-1; D gene unclear. V was pared by 3 bases and J by 2 bases, with 14 bases between. CDR3 length equals 15 residues. Germline V gene sequence: CDR1 SGHRS, CDR2 YFSETQ. The DNA of the CDR3 is TGCGCCAGCAGCTCTCTGGGAGGCCTAAACACTGAAGCTTTCTTT. Its protein product is CASSSLGGLNTEAFF.

CDR3 nucleotide sequence: TGTGCCAGCAGTGTCGGCGCCGGGGAGCTGTTTTTT. Its translation: CASSVGAGELFF. The V call is TRBV2, the J call TRBJ2-2, with D uncertain. With 4 bases removed from V and 6 bases from J, the gap between germline ends came to 6 bases. The germline V gene has CDR1 SNHLY and CDR2 FYNNEI. CDR3 size: 12 residues.

The chain carries TRBV7-8 and TRBJ1-5, with D tentatively TRBD1 (5 bases). Germline V gene data show CDR1 as SGHVS and CDR2 as FQNEAQ. The CDR3 length is 16 residues. V lost 5 bases and J 5 bases, leaving 19 bases between the germline ends. This chain's CDR3 is CASSRMTGTAYQPQHF. Written as DNA, the CDR3 is TGTGCCAGCAGCCGTATGACCGGGACTGCTTATCAGCCCCAGCATTTT. The full variable domain, with the rest looked up from reference TRBV7-8 and TRBJ1-5, is GAGVSQSPRYKVAKRGQDVALRCDPISGHVSLFWYQQALGQGPEFLTYFQNEAQLDKSGLPSDRFFAERPEGSVSTLKIQRTQQEDSAVYLCASSRMTGTAYQPQHFGDGTRLSIL.

The chain recombines TRBV7-2 with TRBJ2-2; either TRBD1 or TRBD2 may supply D (5 bases each). The CDR3 is 17 amino acids. The V and J ends lost 5 bases and 0 bases respectively, with 16 bases between them. CDR1 SGHTA and CDR2 FQGNSA come from the germline V gene. DNA for the CDR3: TGTGCCAGCAGCCCCCCAGGGCTAGCTTCGAACACCGGGGAGCTGTTTTTT. Translating gives CASSPPGLASNTGELFF.

To note about this clone: Other DNA sequences from this sample encode an identical CDR3 as well. J is TRBJ1-1 and V is TRBV7-9, with a tentative D call TRBD1 (6 bases). The germline V and J ends were trimmed by 4 bases and 4 bases, with 10 bases remaining between them. Germline V CDR1 and CDR2: SEHNR, FQNEAQ (reference sequence). This CDR3 has 13 amino acids. The CDR3 sequence is CASSSEQGTEAFF. The CDR3 DNA reads TGTGCCAGCAGCTCCGAACAGGGCACTGAAGCTTTCTTT.

J is TRBJ2-1 and V is TRBV2; D gene ambiguous. Trimming stripped 4 bases from V and 10 bases from J, with 17 bases between. CDR3 length equals 14 residues. From germline, CDR1 is SNHLY and CDR2 FYNNEI. The CDR3 nucleotides are TGTGCCAGCAGTGCCGTAGCCCTTTTGGTCGAGCAGTTCTTC. It yields the protein CASSAVALLVEQFF.